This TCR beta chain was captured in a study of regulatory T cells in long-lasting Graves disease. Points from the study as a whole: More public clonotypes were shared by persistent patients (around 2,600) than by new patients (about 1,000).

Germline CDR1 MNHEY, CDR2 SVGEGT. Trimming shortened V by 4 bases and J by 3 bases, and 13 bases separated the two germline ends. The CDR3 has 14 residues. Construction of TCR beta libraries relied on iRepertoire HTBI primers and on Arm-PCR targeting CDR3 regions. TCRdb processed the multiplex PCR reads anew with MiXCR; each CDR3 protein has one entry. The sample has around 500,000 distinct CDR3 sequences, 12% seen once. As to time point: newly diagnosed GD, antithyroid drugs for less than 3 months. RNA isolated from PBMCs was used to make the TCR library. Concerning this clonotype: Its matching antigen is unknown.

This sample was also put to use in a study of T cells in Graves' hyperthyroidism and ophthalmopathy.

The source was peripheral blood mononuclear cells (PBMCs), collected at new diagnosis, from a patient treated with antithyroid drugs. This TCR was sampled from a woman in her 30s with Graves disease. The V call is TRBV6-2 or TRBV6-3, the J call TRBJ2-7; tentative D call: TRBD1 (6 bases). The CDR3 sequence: CASSFARGNYEQYF. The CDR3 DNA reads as TGTGCCAGCAGTTTTGCAAGGGGGAACTACGAGCAGTACTTC.